The 11 T cell receptor beta chains below all came from one sample that was sequenced in a study of regulatory T cells in long-lasting Graves disease. Time point defined: newly diagnosed GD, antithyroid drugs for less than 3 months. The TCR library was prepared using RNA isolated from PBMCs. CDR3 regions were amplified by Arm-PCR using iRepertoire HTBI primers to build TCR beta libraries. Each CDR3 protein gets one entry after TCRdb re-called the multiplex PCR reads with MiXCR. Among roughly 360,000 distinct CDR3 sequences listed, roughly 12% were seen once. The same sample was also used in a study of T cells in Graves' hyperthyroidism and ophthalmopathy.

The starting material was peripheral blood mononuclear cells (PBMCs), obtained at new diagnosis, from a patient treated with antithyroid drugs. Every receptor here comes from a woman under 30 with Graves disease.

This clonotype was recorded at least ten times. This chain joins TRBV27 and TRBJ1-1, with 7 bases matching TRBD1. Germline CDR1 is MNHEY and CDR2 is SMNVEV (reference sequence). The CDR3 totals 16 residues. With V trimmed by 6 bases and J by 1 base, 11 bases remained unmatched. In DNA form, the CDR3 reads TGTGCCAGCAGGCAACTCAGGGGGACGGGGAACACTGAAGCTTTCTTT. This sequence encodes CASRQLRGTGNTEAFF.

Regarding this clonotype: This may be a read error: a much more frequent sequence differs by one nucleotide. The CDR3 DNA reads TGTGCCAGCCCACGTGGACAGGGATGGTTCTACGAGCAGTACGTC. Encoded protein: CASPRGQGWFYEQYV. This chain uses TRBV18 with TRBJ2-7; 8 bases align to TRBD1. Trimming cost V 8 bases and J 3 bases; bases outside gene matches: 12. Germline CDR1 KGHSH, CDR2 LQKENI. This CDR3 spans 15 amino acids.

Comments on this clonotype: This likely came from a read error, as a far larger clone is one base away. The chain carries TRBV6-2 or TRBV6-3 and TRBJ2-1, with D perhaps matching TRBD1 (6 bases). Germline loops: CDR1 MNHEY, CDR2 SVGEGT. The CDR3 runs 13 residues. Trimming pared 11 bases from V and 4 bases from J, leaving 15 bases between. CDR3 DNA: TGTGCCGGCGGTGGGGACACTTACAATGAGCAGTTCTTC. It codes for CAGGGDTYNEQFF.

This clonotype was observed at least ten times. This chain connects TRBV30 to TRBJ1-5, with D unresolved. The CDR3 runs to 13 residues. Trimming left V 0 bases short and J 4 bases short, with 7 bases between. From germline, CDR1 is GTSNPN and CDR2 SVGIG (reference sequence). This CDR3 is CAWSVYRNQPQHF. The CDR3, as DNA: TGTGCCTGGAGTGTCTACCGGAATCAGCCCCAGCATTTT.

The chain is built from TRBV11-2 and TRBJ2-5, with D unresolved. Trimming shortened V by 5 bases and J by 1 base, and 14 bases separated the two germline ends. The CDR3 runs 15 residues. From germline, CDR1 is SGHAT and CDR2 FQNNGV. CDR3 in amino acids: CASSQEGLGQETQYF. The CDR3 nucleotides are TGTGCCAGCAGCCAAGAAGGGCTGGGCCAAGAGACCCAGTACTTC.

The table lists this clonotype with a few counts. The V and J genes are TRBV7-9 and TRBJ2-5; tentative D call: TRBD1 (7 bases). The CDR3 has 16 residues. From germline, CDR1 is SEHNR and CDR2 FQNEAQ (reference sequence). Trimming shortened V by 1 base and J by 4 bases, and 16 bases separated the two germline ends. The CDR3 loop reads CASSLGPEGARETQYF. The DNA for the CDR3 is TGTGCCAGCAGCTTAGGTCCGGAGGGGGCGAGAGAGACCCAGTACTTC.

Ten or more counts support this clonotype. The rearrangement uses TRBV5-1 and TRBJ2-7; 9 nucleotides line up with TRBD2. Germline CDR1 and CDR2: SGHRS and YFSETQ. Germline trimming cut 0 bases from V and 4 bases from J; bases unmatched to any gene: 5. This CDR3 comprises 15 residues. The CDR3 DNA follows: TGCGCCAGCAGCTTGGATCGGACTAGCGCGTACGAGCAGTACTTC. Translated: CASSLDRTSAYEQYF.

In this sample, this clonotype turned up many times. The V and J genes are TRBV27 and TRBJ2-7; perhaps TRBD1 as D (6 bases). Germline lookup yields CDR1 MNHEY and CDR2 SMNVEV (reference sequence). With 6 bases removed from V and 0 bases from J, the gap between germline ends came to 15 bases. The CDR3 spans 15 residues. CDR3 nucleotides: TGTGCCAGCAGCGCGGACAGATCAAGCTCCTACGAGCAGTACTTC. This sequence encodes CASSADRSSSYEQYF.

This sequence joins TRBV11-2 and TRBJ2-7; 9 bases map to TRBD1. In germline, CDR1 is SGHAT, CDR2 FQNNGV. The CDR3 covers 16 residues. Trimming at V came to 5 bases and at J to 3 bases, leaving 11 bases not matched to a gene. In DNA, the CDR3 is TGTGCCAGCAGCCGGGCCCGACAGGGGGAGTTCTACGAGCAGTACTTC. Residues: CASSRARQGEFYEQYF.

This clonotype has ten or more counts. The chain joins TRBV20-1 to TRBJ2-7; 7 bases match TRBD2. There are 16 residues in the CDR3. Germline values: CDR1 DFQATT, CDR2 SNEGSKA (reference sequence). Germline trimming cut 3 bases from V and 3 bases from J; bases unmatched to any gene: 14. CDR3 region: CSASTAASGLLYEQYF. CDR3 DNA sequence: TGCAGTGCTAGCACGGCGGCTAGCGGTTTACTCTACGAGCAGTACTTC.

This clonotype was found many times. This chain joins TRBV20-1 and TRBJ2-7; 7 bases line up with TRBD2. This CDR3 comprises 14 residues. The germline V gene encodes CDR1 DFQATT and CDR2 SNEGSKA (reference sequence). Unmatched junction bases numbered 12, after V lost 6 bases and J lost 4 bases. CDR3 sequence: CSAPPERGPYEQYF. In DNA form, the CDR3 reads TGCAGTGCCCCCCCAGAGCGGGGCCCATACGAGCAGTACTTC.